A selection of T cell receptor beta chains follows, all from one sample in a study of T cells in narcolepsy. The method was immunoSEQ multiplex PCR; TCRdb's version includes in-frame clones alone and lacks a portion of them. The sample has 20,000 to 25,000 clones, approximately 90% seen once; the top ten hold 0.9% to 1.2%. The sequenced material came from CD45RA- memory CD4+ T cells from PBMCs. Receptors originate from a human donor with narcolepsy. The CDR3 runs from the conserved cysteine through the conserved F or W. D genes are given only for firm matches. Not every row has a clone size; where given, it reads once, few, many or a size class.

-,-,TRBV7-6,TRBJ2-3,CASSQAMSTDTQYF,TGTGCCAGCAGCCAAGCAATGAGCACAGATACGCAGTATTTT
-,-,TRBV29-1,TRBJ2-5,CSVARFQETQYF,TGCAGCGTTGCCAGGTTCCAAGAGACCCAGTACTTC
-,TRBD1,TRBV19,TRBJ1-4,CASSGVDRGLNEKLFF,TGTGCCAGTAGTGGGGTCGACAGGGGACTTAATGAAAAACTGTTTTTT
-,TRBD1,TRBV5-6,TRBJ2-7,CASRGIGTGSYEQYF,TGTGCCAGCAGAGGGATCGGGACAGGCTCCTACGAGCAGTACTTC
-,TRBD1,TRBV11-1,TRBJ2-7,CASSLRQGAYEQYF,TGTGCCAGCAGCTTAAGGCAGGGGGCCTACGAGCAGTACTTC
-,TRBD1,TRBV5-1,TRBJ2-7,CASSFRGQWDEQYF,TGCGCCAGCAGCTTTAGGGGACAGTGGGACGAGCAGTACTTC
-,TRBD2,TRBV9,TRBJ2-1,CASSVRFGTSGSYNEQFF,TGTGCCAGCAGCGTACGATTCGGCACTAGCGGGAGCTACAATGAGCAGTTCTTC
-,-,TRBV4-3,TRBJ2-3,CASSQDRRRAATDTQYF,TGCGCCAGCAGCCAAGATAGGCGGAGGGCCGCGACAGATACGCAGTATTTT
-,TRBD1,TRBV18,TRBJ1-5,CASSPPSGGRDQPQHF,TGTGCCAGCTCACCACCGTCAGGGGGCCGAGATCAGCCCCAGCATTTT
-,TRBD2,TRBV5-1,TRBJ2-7,CASSLGLAGGLTHEQYF,TGCGCCAGCAGCTTGGGACTAGCGGGAGGTCTGACCCACGAGCAGTACTTC
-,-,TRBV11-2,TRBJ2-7,CASSLGGTANEQYF,TGTGCCAGCAGCCTAGGAGGGACCGCGAACGAGCAGTACTTC
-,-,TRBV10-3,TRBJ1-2,CAISEDERGGYTF,TGTGCCATCAGTGAGGACGAGCGAGGAGGCTACACCTTC
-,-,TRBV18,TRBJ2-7,CASSSGPYEQYF,TGTGCCAGCTCAAGCGGCCCCTACGAGCAGTACTTC
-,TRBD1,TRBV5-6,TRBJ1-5,CASSRGQGRGNQPQHF,TGTGCCAGCAGCCGGGGACAGGGGAGAGGCAATCAGCCCCAGCATTTT
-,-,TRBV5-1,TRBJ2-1,CASSLAGAAYNEQFF,TGCGCCAGCAGCTTGGCCGGGGCAGCCTACAATGAGCAGTTCTTC
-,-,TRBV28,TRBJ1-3,CASIPSGAAGNTIYF,TGTGCCAGCATCCCCTCGGGGGCTGCTGGAAACACCATATATTTT
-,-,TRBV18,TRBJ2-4,CASSRERAKNIQYF,TGTGCCAGCTCACGAGAAAGAGCCAAAAACATTCAGTACTTC
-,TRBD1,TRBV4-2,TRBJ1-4,CASSRTGVEKLFF,TGTGCCAGCAGCAGGACAGGCGTTGAAAAACTGTTTTTT
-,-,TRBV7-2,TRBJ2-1,CATALGGGARPNEQFF,TGTGCCACCGCCTTAGGGGGGGGCGCCCGGCCCAATGAGCAGTTCTTC
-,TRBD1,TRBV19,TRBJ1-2,CASSPTGVYGYTF,TGTGCCAGTTCCCCGACAGGGGTCTATGGCTACACCTTC
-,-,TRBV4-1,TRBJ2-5,CASSRGPPALQETQYF,TGCGCCAGCAGCCGCGGACCGCCCGCCCTCCAAGAGACCCAGTACTTC
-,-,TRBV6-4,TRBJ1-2,CASSPGSQVGYTF,TGTGCCAGCTCCCCGGGATCTCAAGTTGGCTACACCTTC
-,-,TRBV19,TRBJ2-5,CASSTNRDKETQYF,TGTGCCAGTAGTACCAACCGGGACAAGGAGACCCAGTACTTC
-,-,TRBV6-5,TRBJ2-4,CASSRPGTKNIQYF,TGTGCCAGCAGCCGCCCCGGGACTAAAAACATTCAGTACTTC
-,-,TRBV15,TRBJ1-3,CATSRFSQAISGNTIYF,TGTGCCACCAGCAGGTTTTCCCAGGCTATCTCTGGAAACACCATATATTTT
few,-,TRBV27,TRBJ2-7,CASSLSRGQGYEQYF,TGTGCCAGCAGTTTATCGAGGGGTCAAGGCTACGAGCAGTACTTC
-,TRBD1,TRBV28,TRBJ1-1,CASTVAGGRGNTEAFF,TGTGCCAGCACCGTAGCAGGGGGCCGTGGGAACACTGAAGCTTTCTTT
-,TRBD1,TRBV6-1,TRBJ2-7,CASAAGGVYEQYF,TGTGCCAGCGCAGCAGGGGGCGTCTACGAGCAGTACTTC